This TCR beta chain derives from a study of T cells in Graves' hyperthyroidism and ophthalmopathy. Regions amplified from RNA transcripts were the TCR beta CDR3 regions. The study used the HTBI primer set for a first-round RT-PCR of the TCR CDR3. TCRdb fed the multiplex PCR reads into MiXCR, producing one record per CDR3 protein. The data show more than 300,000 distinct CDR3 sequences, approximately 17% seen once. Researchers barred patients who had uncontrolled infection, other autoimmune disease, pregnancy or lactation. 8.5 to 10 ml of fresh peripheral blood supplied the PBMCs. This CDR3 is 15 amino acids long. The V end was cut by 6 bases, the J end by 5 bases, with 17 bases between. Germline CDR1 and CDR2: MNHNS and SASEGT.

The chain combines TRBV6-1 with TRBJ2-1; TRBD2 might be the D (5 bases). Sequencing input: blood. This clonotype originated in a man aged 18 to 35 with Graves' ophthalmopathy. Here the CDR3 reads CASSPTNGVHNEQFF. CDR3 nucleotide sequence: TGTGCCAGCAGCCCCACTAACGGGGTCCACAATGAGCAGTTCTTC.